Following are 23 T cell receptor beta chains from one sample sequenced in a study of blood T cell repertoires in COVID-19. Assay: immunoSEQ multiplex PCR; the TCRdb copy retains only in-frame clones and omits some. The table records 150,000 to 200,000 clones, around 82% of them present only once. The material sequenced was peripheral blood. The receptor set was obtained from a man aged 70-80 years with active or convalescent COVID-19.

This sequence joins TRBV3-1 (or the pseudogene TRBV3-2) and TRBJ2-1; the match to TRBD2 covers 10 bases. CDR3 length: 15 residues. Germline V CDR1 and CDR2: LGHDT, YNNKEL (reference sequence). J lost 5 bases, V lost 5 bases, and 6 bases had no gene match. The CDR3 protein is CASSTGLAFNNEQFF. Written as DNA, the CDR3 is TGTGCCAGCAGCACGGGACTAGCGTTCAACAATGAGCAGTTCTTC.

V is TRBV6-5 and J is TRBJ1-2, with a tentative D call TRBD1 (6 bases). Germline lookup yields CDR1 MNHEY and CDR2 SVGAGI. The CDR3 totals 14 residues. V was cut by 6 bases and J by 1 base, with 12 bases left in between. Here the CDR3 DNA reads TGTGCCAGCAGCGAGACAGGACTTAACTATGGCTACACCTTC. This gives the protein CASSETGLNYGYTF.

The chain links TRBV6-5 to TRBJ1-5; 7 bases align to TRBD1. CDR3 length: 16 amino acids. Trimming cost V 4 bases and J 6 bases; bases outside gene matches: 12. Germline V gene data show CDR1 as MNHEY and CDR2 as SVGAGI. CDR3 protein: CASSLSTGTPGQPQHF. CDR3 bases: TGTGCCAGCAGTTTGTCGACAGGGACCCCAGGTCAGCCCCAGCATTTT.

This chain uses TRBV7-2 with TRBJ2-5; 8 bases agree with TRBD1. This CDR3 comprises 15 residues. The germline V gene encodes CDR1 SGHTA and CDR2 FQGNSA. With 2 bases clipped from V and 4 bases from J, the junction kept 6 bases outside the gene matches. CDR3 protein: CASSLRPGGAETQYF. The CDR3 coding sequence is TGTGCCAGCAGCTTACGTCCAGGGGGCGCAGAGACCCAGTACTTC.

CDR3 sequence (DNA): TGCGCCAGCAGCTTGGTAGAGGGTAGACATGGCTACACCTTC. It translates to CASSLVEGRHGYTF. The gene calls are TRBV5-1 and TRBJ1-2; D not resolved. The CDR3 consists of 14 residues. Germline V CDR1 and CDR2: SGHRS, YFSETQ. Trimming shortened V by 0 bases and J by 6 bases, and 12 bases separated the two germline ends. Using reference TRBV5-1 and TRBJ1-2 for the parts outside the CDR3, the full variable domain is KAGVTQTPRYLIKTRGQQVTLSCSPISGHRSVSWYQQTPGQGLQFLFEYFSETQRNKGNFPGRFSGRQFSNSRSEMNVSTLELGDSALYLCASSLVEGRHGYTFGSGTRLTVV.

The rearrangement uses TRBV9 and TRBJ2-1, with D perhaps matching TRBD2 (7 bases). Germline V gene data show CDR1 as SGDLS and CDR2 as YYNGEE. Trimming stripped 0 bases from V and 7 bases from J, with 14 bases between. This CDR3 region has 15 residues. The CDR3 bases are TGTGCCAGCAGCGTAGAAGTCAGGGGAGGGAATGAGCAGTTCTTC. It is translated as CASSVEVRGGNEQFF.

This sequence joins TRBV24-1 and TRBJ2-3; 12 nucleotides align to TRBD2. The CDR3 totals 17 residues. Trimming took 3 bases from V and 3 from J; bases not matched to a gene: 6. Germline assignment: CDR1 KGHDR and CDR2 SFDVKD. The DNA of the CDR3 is TGTGCCACCAGTGATCGACTAGCGGGAGATGTGACAGATACGCAGTATTTT. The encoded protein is CATSDRLAGDVTDTQYF.

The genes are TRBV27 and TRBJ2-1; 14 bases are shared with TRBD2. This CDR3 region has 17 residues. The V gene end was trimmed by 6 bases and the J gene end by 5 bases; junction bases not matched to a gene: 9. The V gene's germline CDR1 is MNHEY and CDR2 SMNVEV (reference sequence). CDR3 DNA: TGTGCCAGCAGCCTTCGGACTAGCGGGAGGTCCCACAATGAGCAGTTCTTC. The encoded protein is CASSLRTSGRSHNEQFF.

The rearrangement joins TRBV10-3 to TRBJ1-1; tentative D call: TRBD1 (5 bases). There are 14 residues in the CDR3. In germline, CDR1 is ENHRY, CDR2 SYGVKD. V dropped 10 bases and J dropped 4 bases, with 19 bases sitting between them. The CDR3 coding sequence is TGTGCCACGCGCGGGGGAGGCTCAGGCACTGAAGCTTTCTTT. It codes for CATRGGGSGTEAFF.

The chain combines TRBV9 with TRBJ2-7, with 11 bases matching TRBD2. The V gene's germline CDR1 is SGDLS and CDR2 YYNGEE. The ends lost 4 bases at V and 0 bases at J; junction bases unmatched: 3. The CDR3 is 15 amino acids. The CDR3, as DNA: TGTGCCAGCAGCTCGGGACTAGCGGACTCCTACGAGCAGTACTTC. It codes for CASSSGLADSYEQYF.

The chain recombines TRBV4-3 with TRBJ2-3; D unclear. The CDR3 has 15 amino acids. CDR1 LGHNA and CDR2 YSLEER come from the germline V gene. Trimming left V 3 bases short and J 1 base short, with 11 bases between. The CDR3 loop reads CASSQGLAGTDTQYF. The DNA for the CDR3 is TGCGCCAGCAGCCAGGGTCTGGCGGGCACAGATACGCAGTATTTT.

The chain's CDR3 is CASSLVARGYQPQHF. The CDR3 bases are TGTGCCAGCAGCTTGGTGGCCAGGGGGTATCAGCCCCAGCATTTT. The V gene is TRBV5-8, the J gene TRBJ1-5; 7 nucleotides match TRBD1. Losses at the gene ends were 0 bases for V and 5 bases for J; bases not matched to a gene: 5. This CDR3 region has 15 residues. CDR1 and CDR2 (germline): SGHTS, YDEGEE.

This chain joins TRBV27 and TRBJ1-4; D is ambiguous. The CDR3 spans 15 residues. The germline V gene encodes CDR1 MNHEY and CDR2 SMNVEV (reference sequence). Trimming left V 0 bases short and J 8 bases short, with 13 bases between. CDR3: CASSLSRSRGEKLFF. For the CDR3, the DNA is TGTGCCAGCAGTTTATCAAGGTCTCGAGGGGAAAAACTGTTTTTT. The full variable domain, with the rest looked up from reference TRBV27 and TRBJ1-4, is EAQVTQNPRYLITVTGKKLTVTCSQNMNHEYMSWYRQDPGLGLRQIYYSMNVEVTDKGDVPEGYKVSRKEKRNFPLILESPSPNQTSLYFCASSLSRSRGEKLFFGSGTQLSVL.

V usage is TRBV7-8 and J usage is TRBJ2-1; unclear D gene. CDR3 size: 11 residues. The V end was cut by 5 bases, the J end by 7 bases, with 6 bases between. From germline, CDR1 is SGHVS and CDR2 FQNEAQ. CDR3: CASSLQNEQFF. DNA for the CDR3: TGTGCCAGCAGCCTACAGAATGAGCAGTTCTTC.

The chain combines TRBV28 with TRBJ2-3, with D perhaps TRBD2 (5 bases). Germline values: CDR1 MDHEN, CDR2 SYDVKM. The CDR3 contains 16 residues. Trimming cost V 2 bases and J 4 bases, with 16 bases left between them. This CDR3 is CASSLDGAGGADTQYF. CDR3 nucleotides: TGTGCCAGCAGTTTAGACGGAGCCGGAGGTGCAGATACGCAGTATTTT.

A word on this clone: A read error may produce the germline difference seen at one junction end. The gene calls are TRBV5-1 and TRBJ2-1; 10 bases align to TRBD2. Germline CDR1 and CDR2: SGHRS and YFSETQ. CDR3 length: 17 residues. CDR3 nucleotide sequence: TGCGCCAGCTGGGGGGGCCTAGCGGGGGCCTCCAACAATGAGCAGTTCTTC. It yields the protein CASWGGLAGASNNEQFF. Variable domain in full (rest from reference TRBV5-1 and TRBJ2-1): KAGVTQTPRYLIKTRGQQVTLSCSPISGHRSVSWYQQTPGQGLQFLFEYFSETQRNKGNFPGRFSGRQFSNSRSEMNVSTLELGDSALYLCASWGGLAGASNNEQFFGPGTRLTVL.

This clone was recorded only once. The chain's CDR3 is CASSLPSGQGTEQYF. For the CDR3, the DNA is TGTGCCAGCAGCTTACCTTCGGGACAGGGGACTGAGCAGTACTTC. The chain couples TRBV7-2 to TRBJ2-7, with 10 bases identical to TRBD1. This CDR3 region has 15 residues. V dropped 2 bases and J dropped 7; count of bases not matched to a gene: 8. The germline CDR1 and CDR2 sequences are SGHTA and FQGNSA. The variable domain in full, completed from reference TRBV7-2 and TRBJ2-7, reads GAGVSQSPSNKVTEKGKDVELRCDPISGHTALYWYRQSLGQGLEFLIYFQGNSAPDKSGLPSDRFSAERTGGSVSTLTIQRTQQEDSAVYLCASSLPSGQGTEQYFGPGTRLTVT.

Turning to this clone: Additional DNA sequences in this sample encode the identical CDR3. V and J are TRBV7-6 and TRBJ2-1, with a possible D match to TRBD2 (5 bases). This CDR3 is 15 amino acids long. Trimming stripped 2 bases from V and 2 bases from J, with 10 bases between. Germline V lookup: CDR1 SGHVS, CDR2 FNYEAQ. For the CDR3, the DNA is TGTGCCAGCAGCTTACGGGATTCCACCTACAATGAGCAGTTCTTC. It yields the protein CASSLRDSTYNEQFF. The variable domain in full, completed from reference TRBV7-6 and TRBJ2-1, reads GAGVSQSPRYKVTKRGQDVALRCDPISGHVSLYWYRQALGQGPEFLTYFNYEAQQDKSGLPNDRFSAERPEGSISTLTIQRTEQRDSAMYRCASSLRDSTYNEQFFGPGTRLTVL.

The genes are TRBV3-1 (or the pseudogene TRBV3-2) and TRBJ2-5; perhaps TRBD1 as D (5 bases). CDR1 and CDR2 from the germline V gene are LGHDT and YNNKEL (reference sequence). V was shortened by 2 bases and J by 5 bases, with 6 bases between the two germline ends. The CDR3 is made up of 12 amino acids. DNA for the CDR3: TGTGCCAGCAGCCAAAGGGGTGAGACCCAGTACTTC. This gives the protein CASSQRGETQYF.

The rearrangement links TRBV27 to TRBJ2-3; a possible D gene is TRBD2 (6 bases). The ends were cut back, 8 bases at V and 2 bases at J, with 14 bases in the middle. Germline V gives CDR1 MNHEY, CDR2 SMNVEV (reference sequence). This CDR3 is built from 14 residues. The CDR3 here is CASQKAGITDTQYF. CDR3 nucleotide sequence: TGTGCCAGCCAAAAGGCGGGGATCACAGATACGCAGTATTTT.

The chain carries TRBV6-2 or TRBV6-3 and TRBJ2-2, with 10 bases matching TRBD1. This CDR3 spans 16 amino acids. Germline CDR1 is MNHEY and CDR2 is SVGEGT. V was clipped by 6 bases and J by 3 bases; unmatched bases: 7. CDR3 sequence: CASSPAGTGDTGELFF. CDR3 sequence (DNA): TGTGCCAGCAGCCCCGCCGGGACAGGGGACACCGGGGAGCTGTTTTTT.

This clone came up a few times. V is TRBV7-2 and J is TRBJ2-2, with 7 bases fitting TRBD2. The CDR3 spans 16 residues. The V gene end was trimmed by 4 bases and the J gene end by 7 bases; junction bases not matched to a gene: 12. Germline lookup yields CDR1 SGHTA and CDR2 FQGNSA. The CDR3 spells CASSSPRTRKGGELFF. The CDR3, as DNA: TGTGCCAGCAGCTCACCCCGGACTAGGAAGGGCGGGGAGCTGTTTTTT. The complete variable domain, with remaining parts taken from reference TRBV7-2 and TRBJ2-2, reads GAGVSQSPSNKVTEKGKDVELRCDPISGHTALYWYRQSLGQGLEFLIYFQGNSAPDKSGLPSDRFSAERTGGSVSTLTIQRTQQEDSAVYLCASSSPRTRKGGELFFGEGSRLTVL.

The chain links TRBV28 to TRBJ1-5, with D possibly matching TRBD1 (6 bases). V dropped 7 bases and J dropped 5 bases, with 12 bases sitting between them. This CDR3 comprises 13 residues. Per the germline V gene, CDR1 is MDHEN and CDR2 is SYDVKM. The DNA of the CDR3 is TGTGCCAGCACTTCAGGGGAGTATCAGCCCCAGCATTTT. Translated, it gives CASTSGEYQPQHF.